Each of the 23 T cell receptor beta chains below was sequenced from the same sample in a study of OX40 agonist ivuxolimab in advanced cancers. The method was immunoSEQ multiplex PCR; TCRdb's version includes in-frame clones alone and lacks a portion of them. The data contain approximately 77,000 clones, roughly 93% of them singletons. Sequencing used CD4+ or CD8+ T cells sorted from blood, obtained in a trial of the OX40 agonist ivuxolimab. These TCRs come from an adult with an advanced solid tumor such as melanoma, head and neck, liver or kidney cancer.

This clone was recorded a few times. The genes are TRBV21-1 and TRBJ1-2; TRBD1, the table's D call, lacks a check against the DNA. TRBV21-1 is deemed a pseudogene. There are 14 residues in the CDR3. The CDR3 loop is CASSKDNRWGGYTF. DNA for the CDR3: TGTGCCAGCAGCAAAGATAACAGGTGGGGTGGCTACACCTTC.

The CDR3 is CASSGQGGEETQYF. The CDR3 DNA sequence: TGTGCCAGCAGTGGACAGGGCGGCGAAGAGACCCAGTACTTC. V gene TRBV2 combines with J gene TRBJ2-5; 7 nucleotides line up with TRBD1. CDR3 length: 14 residues. V shed 4 bases, J shed 3 bases, and the junction held 5 bases outside the gene matches. Germline assignment: CDR1 SNHLY and CDR2 FYNNEI.

This clone was seen a single time. The CDR3 coding sequence is TGTGCCAGCAGCCAAGACTCTTTCTCGGTTCAGTACTTC. Amino acid sequence: CASSQDSFSVQYF. The chain couples TRBV14 to TRBJ2-4; D remains unclear. The length of the CDR3 is 13 residues. CDR1 and CDR2 (germline): SGHDN, FVKESK. Trimming removed 0 bases at V and 11 bases at J, with 11 bases between.

This chain links TRBV18 with TRBJ2-2; maybe TRBD2 (5 bases). Deletions cut 2 bases from V and 7 bases from J, with 8 bases between. The CDR3 consists of 13 residues. Germline CDR1 and CDR2: KGHSH and LQKENI. The CDR3 is CASSPGGSGELFF. Here the CDR3 DNA reads TGTGCCAGCTCACCAGGAGGCAGCGGGGAGCTGTTTTTT.

The genes are TRBV6-5 and TRBJ2-1; 8 bases fit TRBD2. Germline lookup yields CDR1 MNHEY and CDR2 SVGAGI. The CDR3 extends over 14 amino acids. Trimming removed 7 bases from V and 6 bases from J; junction bases left unmatched: 8. The CDR3 is CASNSGTRFNEQFF. Written as DNA, the CDR3 is TGTGCCAGCAATTCCGGGACTAGGTTCAATGAGCAGTTCTTC.

This clone is a singleton in its sample. The genes are TRBV9 and TRBJ2-5, with 10 positions matching TRBD2. V lost 0 bases to trimming and J lost 4 bases; unmatched junction nucleotides: 9. This CDR3 has 17 residues. CDR1 is SGDLS and CDR2 is YYNGEE in the germline V gene. The CDR3 loop is CASSVGASGGVRETQYF. The CDR3 nucleotides read TGTGCCAGCAGCGTAGGAGCTAGCGGGGGTGTACGAGAGACCCAGTACTTC.

The chain uses TRBV6-1 and TRBJ2-1, with TRBD1 identical over 8 bases. The V segment lost 2 bases and the J segment 4 bases; nucleotides outside the gene matches: 7. The CDR3 consists of 16 residues. Germline-derived CDR1 and CDR2 are MNHNS and SASEGT. CDR3 in DNA: TGTGCCAGCAGTGAAACCCCCGGACAGGGATACAATGAGCAGTTCTTC. Translating gives CASSETPGQGYNEQFF.

The chain employs TRBV2 and TRBJ1-4; 7 nucleotides match TRBD1. The length of the CDR3 is 15 residues. Trimming removed 1 base from V and 5 bases from J; junction bases left unmatched: 4. CDR1 and CDR2 (germline): SNHLY, FYNNEI. The CDR3 region is CASSEVGQTNEKLFF. For the CDR3, the DNA is TGTGCCAGCAGTGAAGTGGGACAGACAAATGAAAAACTGTTTTTT.

The sample holds one count of this clone. This chain connects TRBV6-1 to TRBJ2-7, with a possible D match to TRBD1 (5 bases). CDR3 size: 14 residues. Per the germline V gene, CDR1 is MNHNS and CDR2 is SASEGT. Trimming removed 0 bases at V and 4 bases at J, with 10 bases between. This CDR3 reads CASSEAGARYEQYF. Written as DNA, the CDR3 is TGTGCCAGCAGTGAAGCAGGGGCCCGATACGAGCAGTACTTC.

This clone was detected only a few times. CDR3 nucleotide sequence: TGTGCCAGCAGCCTTGGGCCTAGTCGGCCCCAGCATTTT. Encoded protein: CASSLGPSRPQHF. This chain links TRBV6-5 with TRBJ1-5, with D unresolved. The germline V and J ends were trimmed by 6 bases and 9 bases, with 15 bases remaining between them. The CDR3 totals 13 residues. The germline V gene has CDR1 MNHEY and CDR2 SVGAGI.

This clone was found once. The V and J genes are TRBV11-2 and TRBJ2-5; 7 bases are a match to TRBD2. The CDR3 runs 13 residues. The germline gives CDR1 SGHAT, CDR2 FQNNGV. V trimming: 6 bases; J trimming: 1 base; junction bases outside the gene matches: 2. CDR3 DNA: TGTGCCAGCAGGGGAGGGAGCCAAGAGACCCAGTACTTC. It codes for CASRGGSQETQYF.

The genes are TRBV18 and TRBJ2-2, with TRBD1 matching over 7 bases. V dropped 3 bases and J dropped 5; count of bases not matched to a gene: 6. This CDR3 contains 15 residues. Germline CDR1 reads KGHSH; CDR2 reads LQKENI. The CDR3 DNA is TGTGCCAGCTCACCGTTGAGGGGGCCTACCGGGGAGCTGTTTTTT. Translating gives CASSPLRGPTGELFF.

The rearrangement links TRBV5-1 to TRBJ1-5, with 7 bases aligning to TRBD1. J gave up 5 bases and V 4 bases, and 6 bases lay outside the gene matches. This CDR3 has 14 residues. Germline V lookup: CDR1 SGHRS, CDR2 YFSETQ. The CDR3 DNA sequence: TGCGCCAGCAGCCGGACAGGCGGGGATCAGCCCCAGCATTTT. Its translation: CASSRTGGDQPQHF.

V usage is TRBV28 and J usage is TRBJ2-7; tentative D call: TRBD1 (8 bases). The CDR3 sequence is 18 residues long. Germline CDR1 and CDR2: MDHEN and SYDVKM. V gave up 7 bases and J gave up 6 bases, with 31 bases separating them. This chain's CDR3 is CASNRWTGLGAGIGEQYF. The CDR3 coding sequence is TGTGCCAGCAACAGATGGACAGGGTTGGGAGCGGGGATAGGCGAGCAGTACTTC.

The genes are TRBV7-2 and TRBJ2-7, with no clear D. V lost 2 bases, J lost 3 bases, and 17 bases lay in between. This CDR3 is built from 16 residues. Germline CDR1 is SGHTA and CDR2 is FQGNSA. CDR3 amino acids: CASSLRLAEPLYEQYF. The CDR3, as DNA: TGTGCCAGCAGCTTAAGACTTGCGGAACCGCTCTACGAGCAGTACTTC. The complete variable domain, with remaining parts taken from reference TRBV7-2 and TRBJ2-7, reads GAGVSQSPSNKVTEKGKDVELRCDPISGHTALYWYRQSLGQGLEFLIYFQGNSAPDKSGLPSDRFSAERTGGSVSTLTIQRTQQEDSAVYLCASSLRLAEPLYEQYFGPGTRLTVT.

The V gene is TRBV5-4, the J gene TRBJ1-3, with a possible D match to TRBD1 (5 bases). The CDR3 is 16 amino acids. Per germline, CDR1 SGHNT and CDR2 YYREEE (reference sequence). Deletions cut 0 bases from V and 0 bases from J, with 10 bases between. This CDR3 reads CASSLAGTYSGNTIYF. The DNA for the CDR3 is TGTGCCAGCAGCTTGGCCGGGACGTACTCTGGAAACACCATATATTTT. Full variable domain (remainder filled in from reference TRBV5-4 and TRBJ1-3): ETGVTQSPTHLIKTRGQQVTLRCSSQSGHNTVSWYQQALGQGPQFIFQYYREEENGRGNFPPRFSGLQFPNYSSELNVNALELDDSALYLCASSLAGTYSGNTIYFGEGSWLTVV.

This clone was seen a few times. The genes are TRBV9 and TRBJ2-1; D perhaps matches TRBD1 (7 bases). CDR1 is SGDLS and CDR2 is YYNGEE in the germline V gene. V lost 6 bases to trimming and J lost 7 bases, with 14 bases between them. The CDR3 length is 13 residues. The CDR3 DNA follows: TGTGCCAGCAATACAGGGGAGGAAAATGAGCAGTTCTTC. Translated: CASNTGEENEQFF.

The rearrangement joins TRBV2 to TRBJ2-1; TRBD1 might be the D (5 bases). The CDR3 is 12 amino acids. Trimming pared 5 bases from V and 8 bases from J, leaving 10 bases between. CDR1 and CDR2 (germline): SNHLY, FYNNEI. CDR3 loop: CASSRPRDEQFF. In DNA form, the CDR3 reads TGTGCCAGCAGTAGACCCAGGGATGAGCAGTTCTTC.

The chain has TRBV6-5 and TRBJ1-5, with 9 positions matching TRBD1. The V gene's germline CDR1 is MNHEY and CDR2 SVGAGI. The CDR3 length is 14 residues. V lost 5 bases and J lost 5; bases outside the gene matches: 4. The CDR3 nucleotides are TGTGCCAGCAGTACGCGGACAGGGGATCAGCCCCAGCATTTT. It specifies CASSTRTGDQPQHF.

The V and J genes are TRBV27 and TRBJ2-3, with unresolved D. The CDR3 runs 13 residues. The germline V and J ends were trimmed by 3 bases and 1 base, with 5 bases remaining between them. Per the germline V gene, CDR1 is MNHEY and CDR2 is SMNVEV (reference sequence). CDR3 sequence (DNA): TGTGCCAGCAGTTTTGGAGGCACAGATACGCAGTATTTT. Translated: CASSFGGTDTQYF.

This sequence joins TRBV6-5 and TRBJ2-3; D assignment may be TRBD1 or TRBD2 (5 bases each). Trimming stripped 5 bases from V and 0 bases from J, with 9 bases between. The CDR3 runs 14 residues. Germline V gene data show CDR1 as MNHEY and CDR2 as SVGAGI. The CDR3 bases are TGTGCCAGCAGTGGGACGGCTAGCACAGATACGCAGTATTTT. Residues: CASSGTASTDTQYF.

The genes are TRBV5-4 and TRBJ2-7; 8 nucleotides align to TRBD2. Germline V gene lookup returns CDR1 SGHNT and CDR2 YYREEE (reference sequence). The CDR3 is 17 amino acids. The J segment lost 0 bases and the V segment lost 4 bases, leaving 12 bases of the junction unmatched. The CDR3 loop reads CASSLASGGGRSYEQYF. The DNA of the CDR3 is TGTGCCAGCAGCCTCGCGTCGGGGGGGGGCCGCTCCTACGAGCAGTACTTC.

The chain couples TRBV7-2 to TRBJ1-4; 7 bases are shared with TRBD1. The CDR3 has 13 amino acids. V lost 8 bases, J lost 8 bases, and 8 bases stayed unmatched. From germline, CDR1 is SGHTA and CDR2 FQGNSA. CDR3 in amino acids: CASAKGAGEKLFF. DNA of the CDR3: TGTGCCAGCGCTAAGGGGGCAGGGGAAAAACTGTTTTTT.